The 2 T cell receptor beta chains listed next were all sequenced from one sample in a study of radiation and T cells in renal cell carcinoma. Assay used: immunoSEQ multiplex PCR; TCRdb lists only in-frame clones, some missing. The repertoire includes more than 75,000 clones, 80% to 90% of them detected once, and approximately 22% sits in the top ten. Noted time point: blood 2 weeks post-SBRT. Noted treatment: 15 Gy SBRT to primary tumor, nephrectomy 4 weeks later. The input for sequencing was blood, taken from a patient whose treatment included radiotherapy and nephrectomy. The origin of the receptors is a woman aged 45-65 years with renal cell carcinoma.

The chain carries TRBV30 and TRBJ2-5, with 8 nucleotides matching TRBD1. The ends lost 3 bases at V and 0 bases at J; junction bases unmatched: 6. This CDR3 spans 15 amino acids. Germline V gene data show CDR1 as GTSNPN and CDR2 as SVGIG (reference sequence). The CDR3 DNA follows: TGTGCCTGGAGGCCGGGACAGGTTTACCAAGAGACCCAGTACTTC. It translates to CAWRPGQVYQETQYF.

The chain links TRBV5-5 to TRBJ2-3, with 10 bases matching TRBD2. This CDR3 has 17 residues. Germline trimming cut 3 bases from V and 0 bases from J; bases unmatched to any gene: 7. Germline CDR1 reads SGHKS; CDR2 reads YYEKEE (reference sequence). CDR3 sequence (DNA): TGTGCCAGCAGCTCCTTAGGACTAGCGGATAGCACAGATACGCAGTATTTT. Encoded protein: CASSSLGLADSTDTQYF.